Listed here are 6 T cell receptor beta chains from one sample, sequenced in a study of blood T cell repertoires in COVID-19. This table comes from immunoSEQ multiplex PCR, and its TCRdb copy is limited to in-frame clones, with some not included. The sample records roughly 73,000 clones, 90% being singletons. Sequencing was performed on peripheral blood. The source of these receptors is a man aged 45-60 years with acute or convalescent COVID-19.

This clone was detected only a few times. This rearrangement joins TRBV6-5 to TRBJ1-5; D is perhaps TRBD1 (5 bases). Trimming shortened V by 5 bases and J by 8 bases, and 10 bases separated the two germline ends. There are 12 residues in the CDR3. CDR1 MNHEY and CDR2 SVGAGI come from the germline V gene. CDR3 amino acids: CASSPPTEPQHF. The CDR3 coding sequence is TGTGCCAGCAGTCCCCCGACAGAGCCCCAGCATTTT.

CDR3 region: CASSVSSGTSNSPLHF. The CDR3 nucleotides read TGTGCCAGCAGCGTAAGCTCCGGGACATCCAATTCACCCCTCCACTTT. This chain links TRBV9 with TRBJ1-6; TRBD1 is a possible D gene (6 bases). Trimming removed 1 base at V and 7 bases at J, with 15 bases between. The CDR3 contains 16 residues. Germline CDR1 is SGDLS and CDR2 is YYNGEE. Filled out from reference TRBV9 and TRBJ1-6, the complete variable domain reads DSGVTQTPKHLITATGQRVTLRCSPRSGDLSVYWYQQSLDQGLQFLIQYYNGEERAKGNILERFSAQQFPDLHSELNLSSLELGDSALYFCASSVSSGTSNSPLHFGNGTRLTVT.

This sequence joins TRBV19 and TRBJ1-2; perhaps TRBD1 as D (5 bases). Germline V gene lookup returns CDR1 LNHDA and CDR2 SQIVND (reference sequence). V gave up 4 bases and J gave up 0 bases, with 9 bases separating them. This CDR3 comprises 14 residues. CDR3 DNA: TGTGCCAGTAGTAAGCAGGGAACTAACTATGGCTACACCTTC. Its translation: CASSKQGTNYGYTF.

CDR3 nucleotide sequence: TGTGCCAGCCGGACAGGGGCCAATGAGCAGTTCTTC. This codes for CASRTGANEQFF. This chain connects TRBV18 to TRBJ2-1, with TRBD1 matching over 9 bases. After removal of 8 bases from V and 6 bases from J, the junction contained 2 bases not matched to a gene. The germline CDR1 and CDR2 sequences are KGHSH and LQKENI. The CDR3 covers 12 residues. Complete variable domain (other parts from reference TRBV18 and TRBJ2-1): NAGVMQNPRHLVRRRGQEARLRCSPMKGHSHVYWYRQLPEEGLKFMVYLQKENIIDESGMPKERFSAEFPKEGPSILRIQQVVRGDSAAYFCASRTGANEQFFGPGTRLTVL.

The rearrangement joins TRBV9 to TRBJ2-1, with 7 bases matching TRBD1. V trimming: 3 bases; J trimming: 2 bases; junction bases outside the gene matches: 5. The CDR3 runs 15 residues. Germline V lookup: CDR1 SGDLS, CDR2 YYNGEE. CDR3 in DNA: TGTGCCAGCAGCGGAGACAGGGCGCCCTACAATGAGCAGTTCTTC. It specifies CASSGDRAPYNEQFF.

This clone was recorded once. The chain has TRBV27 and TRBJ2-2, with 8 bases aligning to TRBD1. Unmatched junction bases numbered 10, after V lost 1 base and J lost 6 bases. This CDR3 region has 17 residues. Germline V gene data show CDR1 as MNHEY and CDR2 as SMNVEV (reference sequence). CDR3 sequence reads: CASSLWLRQGAAGELFF. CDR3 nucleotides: TGTGCCAGCAGTTTATGGTTACGGCAGGGGGCGGCCGGGGAGCTGTTTTTT.